Listed below are T cell receptor beta chains from one sample, sequenced in a study of blood T cells in healthy people across ages. TCRdb re-analysed the 5' RACE reads in MiXCR, keeping a single row per CDR3 protein. The sample shows about 1.8 million distinct CDR3 sequences, about 50% of them seen only once. Sequencing was done on a sample of blood. The source of these receptors is a woman in her thirties or forties in good health. The CDR3 runs from the conserved cysteine through the conserved F or W. A D gene is named only where the DNA matches it firmly. Clone size appears in some rows only: once, few, many, or a class for an expanded clone.

V gene	clone size	J gene	D gene	CDR3 DNA	CDR3 protein
TRBV6-2/TRBV6-3	many	TRBJ2-5	NA	TGTGCCAGCAGCAAAACGGGACACCTAGTCCAAGAGACCCAGTACTTC	CASSKTGHLVQETQYF
TRBV4-3	few	TRBJ2-1	NA	TGCGCCAGCAGCCAAGAGATAACGGGTACTGAGCAGTTCTTC	CASSQEITGTEQFF
TRBV6-2/TRBV6-3	NA	TRBJ2-3	NA	TGTGCCAGCAGTGACCAGGGGCTGGGTACAGATACGCAGTATTTT	CASSDQGLGTDTQYF
TRBV20-1	few	TRBJ1-2	NA	TGCAGTGCTAGATCGACTGAGGGAGGGTTCTATGGCTACACCTTC	CSARSTEGGFYGYTF
TRBV5-6	NA	TRBJ2-5	NA	TGTGCCAGCAGGATTGCTCTAGGCCAAGAGACCCAGTACTTC	CASRIALGQETQYF
TRBV5-1	few	TRBJ1-2	TRBD1	TGCGCCAGCAGCCCCGGGACAGAACGCTATGGCTACACCTTC	CASSPGTERYGYTF
TRBV4-3	NA	TRBJ1-2	NA	TGCGCCAGCAGCCGCGGGAGCGATAACGATGGCTACACCTTC	CASSRGSDNDGYTF
TRBV5-1	NA	TRBJ2-3	NA	TGCGCCAGCAGCCCCCATTTCACAGATACGCAGTATTTT	CASSPHFTDTQYF
TRBV14	NA	TRBJ2-1	TRBD1	TGTGCCAGCACGATTGGACAGGGGCCCTACAATGAGCAGTTCTTC	CASTIGQGPYNEQFF
TRBV29-1	few	TRBJ1-2	NA	TGCAGCGTTGAAGATGTCGCAGGGGAAGTCTATGGCTACACCTTC	CSVEDVAGEVYGYTF
TRBV7-2	few	TRBJ2-1	NA	TGTGCCAGCAGCTTACGACTAGGAAACTACAATGAGCAGTTCTTC	CASSLRLGNYNEQFF
TRBV6-2/TRBV6-3	NA	TRBJ2-3	NA	TGTGCCAGCAAACAGAGCACAGATACGCAGTATTTT	CASKQSTDTQYF
TRBV12-3/TRBV12-4	few	TRBJ2-7	TRBD1	TGTGCCAGCAGCGGACGGGACAGCGCCTACGAGCAGTACTTC	CASSGRDSAYEQYF
TRBV6-1	NA	TRBJ2-1	TRBD2	TGTGCCAGCGGCCACGGGGGGGCCTACAATGAGCAGTTCTTC	CASGHGGAYNEQFF
TRBV4-3	NA	TRBJ1-6	TRBD1	TGCGCCAGCAGCCAGGCAATCGCAGGGGGGAATTCACCCCTCCACTTT	CASSQAIAGGNSPLHF
TRBV7-9	NA	TRBJ1-4	NA	TGTGCCAGCAGCCCAGGTGGTGATAATGAAAAACTGTTTTTT	CASSPGGDNEKLFF
TRBV20-1	few	TRBJ2-1	TRBD1	TGCAGTGCTCGGAGACAGGGAGCCTACAATGAGCAGTTCTTC	CSARRQGAYNEQFF
TRBV7-9	NA	TRBJ1-6	NA	TGTGCCAGCAGCACGGGACGGACCAATTCACCCCTCCACTTT	CASSTGRTNSPLHF
TRBV20-1	NA	TRBJ2-5	NA	TGCAGTGCTAGAGTGGGACACGCCCTCCTTGAGACCCAGTACTTC	CSARVGHALLETQYF
TRBV29-1	few	TRBJ2-7	NA	TGCAGCGTTGAAGTTGGGATTTTGAATGAGCAGTACTTC	CSVEVGILNEQYF
TRBV20-1	NA	TRBJ1-5	TRBD1	TGCAGTGCTAATCTGGGGACAGCGTTCAATCAGCCCCAGCATTTT	CSANLGTAFNQPQHF
TRBV9	NA	TRBJ2-1	TRBD2	TGCGCCAGCAGCGTAGACCCTCTAGCGGGGGGGCGAAACAATGAGCAGTTCTTC	CASSVDPLAGGRNNEQFF
TRBV11-2	few	TRBJ2-1	TRBD1	TGTGCCAGCGTGGGGACAGGGACCTACAATGAGCAGTTCTTC	CASVGTGTYNEQFF
TRBV10-3	few	TRBJ1-1	NA	TGTGCCATCAGTGGTTCGACGGACACTGAAGCTTTCTTT	CAISGSTDTEAFF
TRBV7-2	NA	TRBJ2-1	NA	TGTGCCAGCAGCCCATCCGTCCGCAGGGGCTTCTACAATGAGCAGTTCTTC	CASSPSVRRGFYNEQFF